Each of the 3 T cell receptor beta chains below was sequenced from the same sample in a study of beta chain features in type 1 diabetes. Expressed TCRB transcripts were sequenced after all isolated RNA was converted to cDNA. Clones were sequenced by immunoSEQ multiplex PCR, and TCRdb holds only the in-frame ones, with some missing. The table records under 250,000 clones, 13% to 15% of them present only once. Specimen: naive CD4+ T cells from blood. The receptors here all came from a woman between 40 and 55 years old in good health.

The rearrangement uses TRBV2 and TRBJ1-4; TRBD1 matches 8 bases. Germline trimming cut 4 bases from V and 4 bases from J; bases unmatched to any gene: 8. Germline loops: CDR1 SNHLY, CDR2 FYNNEI. This CDR3 region has 16 residues. The CDR3 here is CASSGTGIPLNEKLFF. CDR3 coding DNA: TGTGCCAGCAGTGGGACAGGGATCCCCCTTAATGAAAAACTGTTTTTT.

The V call is TRBV6-5, the J call TRBJ2-7; tentative D call: TRBD2 (6 bases). V lost 6 bases and J 3 bases, leaving 18 bases between the germline ends. CDR1 and CDR2 (germline): MNHEY, SVGAGI. The CDR3 totals 15 residues. The CDR3 protein is CASRRSKWGDYEQYF. CDR3 bases: TGTGCCAGCAGGCGGAGTAAGTGGGGGGACTACGAGCAGTACTTC.

The chain is built from TRBV5-1 and TRBJ2-7, with 8 bases lining up with TRBD1. CDR1 SGHRS and CDR2 YFSETQ come from the germline V gene. V was pared by 6 bases and J by 1 base, with 6 bases of the junction left unmatched. CDR3 length: 14 residues. The CDR3 region is CASTLQGVSYEQYF. The CDR3 DNA reads as TGCGCCAGCACCCTACAGGGGGTGTCCTACGAGCAGTACTTC.